The following is a T cell receptor beta chain sequence with its context. It was with 60 Vbeta and 13 Jbeta primers that the PCR ran. Sequencing used immunoSEQ multiplex PCR; TCRdb keeps in-frame clones, though not all of them. Recorded for this sample: around 77,000 clones. This entry is derived from a study of cytomegalovirus exposure and HLA in healthy donors. The junction had 6 bases not matched to a gene; V was cut back by 6 bases and J by 1 base. This CDR3 is built from 15 residues. The germline V gene has CDR1 SNHLY and CDR2 FYNNEI. The gene calls are TRBV2 and TRBJ1-1, with 9 bases lining up with TRBD1. This sequence originates from a man in his forties or fifties in good health and CMV-seropositive. Sequenced input: PBMCs. The CDR3 nucleotides read TGTGCCAGCAGCAGGGGGGGACAGGGGAACACTGAAGCTTTCTTT. Protein sequence: CASSRGGQGNTEAFF.